One and the same sample provided the 25 T cell receptor beta chains below, sequenced in a study of STAT5B mutations in CD4+ large granular lymphocyte leukemia. The protocol was immunoSEQ multiplex PCR, while the TCRdb copy is restricted to in-frame clones and leaves out a portion. The data contain approximately 20,000 clones, approximately 88% of them singletons. The sample was CD4+ T cells from blood buffy coats. All receptors derive from a human donor in good health.

This clone was seen once. The chain combines TRBV11-2 with TRBJ2-3, with 9 positions matching TRBD2. CDR1 SGHAT and CDR2 FQNNGV come from the germline V gene. The ends lost 0 bases at V and 9 bases at J; junction bases unmatched: 7. The CDR3 has 15 amino acids. The CDR3 nucleotides read TGTGCCAGCAGCTTAGATCCCAGCGGGAGGTACACGCAGTATTTT. Translated: CASSLDPSGRYTQYF.

The chain is built from TRBV29-1 and TRBJ1-1; D ambiguous. The CDR3 covers 11 residues. The V gene's germline CDR1 is SQVTM and CDR2 ANQGSEA. Between the trimmed V and J ends, which lost 6 bases and 6 bases, there was a span of 11 bases. For the CDR3, the DNA is TGCAGCGTAAGATACGGGCCTGAAGCTTTCTTT. Protein product: CSVRYGPEAFF.

The chain uses TRBV6-6 and TRBJ1-1; 8 nucleotides agree with TRBD1. Looked up from germline, CDR1 is MNHNY and CDR2 is SVGAGI (reference sequence). The CDR3 is made up of 16 amino acids. V shed 5 bases and J 4 bases; nucleotides not matched to a gene: 12. Here the CDR3 DNA reads TGTGCCAGCAGTATCCCCCGGGGACAGGTCGCCACTGAAGCTTTCTTT. It is translated as CASSIPRGQVATEAFF.

This clone was picked up a small number of times. The chain recombines TRBV2 with TRBJ2-5; no reliable D call. CDR1 is SNHLY and CDR2 is FYNNEI in the germline V gene. The V end was cut by 5 bases, the J end by 5 bases, with 3 bases between. The CDR3 has 10 residues. CDR3 nucleotide sequence: TGTGCCAGCAGTTCGGAGACCCAGTACTTC. Its translation: CASSSETQYF. The full variable domain, rest sourced from reference TRBV2 and TRBJ2-5, is EPEVTQTPSHQVTQMGQEVILRCVPISNHLYFYWYRQILGQKVEFLVSFYNNEISEKSEIFDDQFSVERPDGSNFTLKIRSTKLEDSAMYFCASSSETQYFGPGTRLLVL.

This chain joins TRBV18 and TRBJ1-1, with a weak D call TRBD1 (6 bases). V lost 4 bases and J 1 base, leaving 10 bases between the germline ends. CDR3 size: 14 residues. Germline V gene sequence: CDR1 KGHSH, CDR2 LQKENI. The DNA of the CDR3 is TGTGCCAGCTCACAACAGGGCCAGAACACTGAAGCTTTCTTT. Its protein is CASSQQGQNTEAFF. Supplemented by reference TRBV18 and TRBJ1-1, the full variable domain reads NAGVMQNPRHLVRRRGQEARLRCSPMKGHSHVYWYRQLPEEGLKFMVYLQKENIIDESGMPKERFSAEFPKEGPSILRIQQVVRGDSAAYFCASSQQGQNTEAFFGQGTRLTVV.

The chain combines TRBV14 with TRBJ1-1; D remains unclear. Trimming left V 3 bases short and J 6 bases short, with 8 bases between. The CDR3 spans 12 residues. Germline assignment: CDR1 SGHDN and CDR2 FVKESK. The DNA of the CDR3 is TGTGCCAGCAGCCAGGCCGGAGCTGAAGCTTTCTTT. Protein: CASSQAGAEAFF. Looking up the rest from reference TRBV14 and TRBJ1-1 gives the full variable domain: EAGVTQFPSHSVIEKGQTVTLRCDPISGHDNLYWYRRVMGKEIKFLLHFVKESKQDESGMPNNRFLAERTGGTYSTLKVQPAELEDSGVYFCASSQAGAEAFFGQGTRLTVV.

The chain links TRBV6-5 to TRBJ1-2, with D unclear. This CDR3 has 14 residues. Between the trimmed V and J ends, which lost 0 bases and 5 bases, there was a span of 10 bases. CDR1 is MNHEY, CDR2 SVGAGI, per germline. The CDR3 DNA follows: TGTGCCAGCAGTTACTCGGAACCGCTGTATGGCTACACCTTC. Translation: CASSYSEPLYGYTF.

The V gene is TRBV11-1, the J gene TRBJ2-1, with D unresolved. Trimming took 1 base from V and 11 from J, leaving 9 bases between them. The CDR3 loop spans 12 amino acids. Germline CDR1 and CDR2: SGHAT and FQDESV (reference sequence). This CDR3 is CASSLGLAQQFF. Written as DNA, the CDR3 is TGTGCCAGCAGCTTAGGGTTGGCCCAGCAGTTCTTC.

The chain recombines TRBV7-2 with TRBJ2-1; D is perhaps TRBD1 or TRBD2 (5 bases each). Trimming shortened V by 5 bases and J by 4 bases, and 12 bases separated the two germline ends. CDR3 length: 14 amino acids. The germline V gene has CDR1 SGHTA and CDR2 FQGNSA. The CDR3 reads CASSRDPSYNEQFF. CDR3 coding DNA: TGTGCCAGCAGCAGGGACCCCTCATACAATGAGCAGTTCTTC.

This chain connects TRBV20-1 to TRBJ2-1; D unresolved. Trimming removed 5 bases at V and 7 bases at J, with 9 bases between. Germline-derived CDR1 and CDR2 are DFQATT and SNEGSKA (reference sequence). The CDR3 loop spans 11 amino acids. The DNA for the CDR3 is TGCAGTGCTCCGAATCGGAATGAGCAGTTCTTC. It translates to CSAPNRNEQFF.

The chain carries TRBV7-8 and TRBJ2-5; 8 positions match TRBD1. The DNA end is more similar to TRBJ2-7, so the J call may be wrong. CDR3 size: 15 residues. Per the germline V gene, CDR1 is SGHVS and CDR2 is FQNEAQ. DNA for the CDR3: TGTGCCAGCAGCCTAAAACGGGACAGGACCTACGAGCAGTACTTC. Encoded protein: CASSLKRDRTYEQYF.

This clone occurred once. The V call is TRBV4-2, the J call TRBJ1-2, with D perhaps TRBD1 (6 bases). CDR3 length: 14 residues. Germline CDR1 and CDR2: LGHNA and YNFKEQ. V shed 0 bases and J shed 8 bases, with 13 bases lying between them. As DNA, the CDR3 is TGTGCCAGCAGCCAAGATCGGCCAGGGGACGGCTACACCTTC. Its translation is CASSQDRPGDGYTF.

The CDR3: CASSLEGGSVTDTQYF. Written as DNA, the CDR3 is TGTGCCAGCAGCTTAGAAGGCGGGAGTGTGACAGATACGCAGTATTTT. The V gene is TRBV11-3, the J gene TRBJ2-3; 7 bases fit TRBD2. Germline V lookup: CDR1 SGHNT, CDR2 YENEEA. The length of the CDR3 is 16 residues. With 0 bases clipped from V and 3 bases from J, the junction kept 6 bases outside the gene matches.

V is TRBV25-1 and J is TRBJ2-5, with D perhaps TRBD2 (7 bases). Germline V CDR1 and CDR2: MGHDK, SYGVNS. V was shortened by 8 bases and J by 5 bases, with 15 bases between the two germline ends. The CDR3 is made up of 13 amino acids. The CDR3 protein is CASSRAGAETQYF. The DNA of the CDR3 is TGTGCCAGCTCCCGGGCGGGGGCTGAGACCCAGTACTTC.

This clone was counted a few times. This chain links TRBV2 with TRBJ2-1, with TRBD2 matching over 16 bases. The V gene end was trimmed by 4 bases and the J gene end by 13 bases; junction bases not matched to a gene: 10. The CDR3 has 16 residues. CDR1 SNHLY and CDR2 FYNNEI come from the germline V gene. The CDR3 sequence: CASSAGGGTSGRAQFF. The CDR3 DNA reads as TGTGCCAGCAGTGCAGGGGGGGGGACTAGCGGGAGGGCCCAGTTCTTC.

This chain's CDR3 is CASSPSTSGPSTDTQYF. The CDR3 nucleotides read TGTGCCAGCTCACCGTCTACTAGCGGCCCGAGCACAGATACGCAGTATTTT. This chain joins TRBV18 and TRBJ2-3; TRBD2 matches 8 bases. The germline V gene encodes CDR1 KGHSH and CDR2 LQKENI. V lost 3 bases to trimming and J lost 0 bases; unmatched junction nucleotides: 8. CDR3 length: 17 amino acids.

The chain employs TRBV15 and TRBJ2-1; tentatively, D is TRBD2 (5 bases). CDR3 length: 13 residues. Trimming shortened V by 0 bases and J by 15 bases, and 15 bases separated the two germline ends. Germline V gives CDR1 LNHNV, CDR2 YYDKDF (reference sequence). CDR3 protein: CATSREEHAGGFF. The CDR3 DNA is TGTGCCACCAGCAGAGAGGAACACGCCGGAGGGTTCTTC.

Only one count was recorded for this clone. The chain combines TRBV27 with TRBJ2-7; D gene ambiguous. Germline lookup yields CDR1 MNHEY and CDR2 SMNVEV (reference sequence). The germline V and J ends were trimmed by 6 bases and 0 bases, with 12 bases remaining between them. CDR3 size: 14 residues. CDR3 region: CASRDVRSSYEQYF. The CDR3 DNA reads as TGTGCCAGCAGGGATGTCAGAAGCTCCTACGAGCAGTACTTC.

The chain recombines TRBV5-4 with TRBJ2-5; TRBD1 matches 7 bases. CDR1 and CDR2 from the germline V gene are SGHNT and YYREEE (reference sequence). The trim removed 4 bases at V and 11 bases at J, leaving 8 bases unmatched. The CDR3 runs 12 residues. The CDR3 here is CASSLTMGQQYF. CDR3 DNA sequence: TGTGCCAGCAGCCTAACCATGGGACAGCAGTACTTC.

The CDR3 region is CASSYGTEAFF. CDR3 DNA: TGTGCCAGCAGTTACGGTACTGAAGCTTTCTTT. V is TRBV6-5 and J is TRBJ1-1; D remains unclear. CDR3 length: 11 amino acids. Trimming cost V 2 bases and J 5 bases, with 3 bases left between them. The germline V gene encodes CDR1 MNHEY and CDR2 SVGAGI.

This chain connects TRBV7-8 to TRBJ1-5, with TRBD1 as a possible D gene (5 bases). V was pared by 6 bases and J by 3 bases, with 12 bases between. There are 14 residues in the CDR3. Germline assignment: CDR1 SGHVS and CDR2 FQNEAQ. The CDR3 DNA is TGTGCCAGCAGGTCCCAGGGAATCAATCAGCCCCAGCATTTT. Protein: CASRSQGINQPQHF.

J is TRBJ2-1 and V is TRBV27; D is unresolved. CDR3 length equals 14 residues. V was cut by 5 bases and J by 6 bases, with 14 bases left in between. CDR1 is MNHEY and CDR2 is SMNVEV in the germline V gene (reference sequence). The CDR3 protein is CASSRALWSNEQFF. In DNA, the CDR3 is TGTGCCAGCAGTAGGGCGTTATGGAGCAATGAGCAGTTCTTC.

In its sample, this clone was seen once. The chain has TRBV6-5 and TRBJ2-7; possible D gene TRBD2, 6 bases. Trimming shortened V by 0 bases and J by 4 bases, and 13 bases separated the two germline ends. The CDR3 spans 15 residues. Germline V gene data show CDR1 as MNHEY and CDR2 as SVGAGI. CDR3 in DNA: TGTGCCAGCAGTTACTCCGGGGGAGGATTATACGAGCAGTACTTC. Its protein product is CASSYSGGGLYEQYF.

The rearrangement uses TRBV9 and TRBJ1-2; no clear D gene. The CDR3 is 15 amino acids. V was clipped by 0 bases and J by 0 bases, with 9 bases between them. CDR1 is SGDLS and CDR2 is YYNGEE in the germline V gene. The CDR3 DNA is TGTGCCAGCAGCGTAGGCCCCGAACCTAACTATGGCTACACCTTC. Protein: CASSVGPEPNYGYTF.

This clone appeared a few times. This chain uses TRBV12-5 with TRBJ2-1; no clear D gene. CDR1 is LGHNT, CDR2 FRNRAP, per germline. The CDR3 consists of 17 residues. The V end lost 2 bases, the J end lost 0 bases, and 14 bases lay between the germline ends. CDR3 bases: TGTGCTAGTGGTTTGCGGCGTCAACCACTCTCCTACAATGAGCAGTTCTTC. Translated: CASGLRRQPLSYNEQFF.